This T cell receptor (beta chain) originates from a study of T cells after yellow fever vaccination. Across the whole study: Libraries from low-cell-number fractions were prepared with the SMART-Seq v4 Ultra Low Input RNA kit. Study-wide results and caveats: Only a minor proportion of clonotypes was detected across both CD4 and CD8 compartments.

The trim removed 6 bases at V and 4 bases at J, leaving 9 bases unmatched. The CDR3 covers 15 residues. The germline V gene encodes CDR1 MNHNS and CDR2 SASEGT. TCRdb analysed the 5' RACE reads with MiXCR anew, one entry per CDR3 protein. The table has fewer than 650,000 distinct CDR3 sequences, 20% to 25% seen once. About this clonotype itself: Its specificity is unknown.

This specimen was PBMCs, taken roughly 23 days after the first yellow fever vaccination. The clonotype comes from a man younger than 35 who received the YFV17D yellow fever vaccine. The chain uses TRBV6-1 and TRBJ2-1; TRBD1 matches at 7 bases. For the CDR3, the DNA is TGTGCCAGCAGCCTAGGGGGCCGGGGTTACAATGAGCAGTTCTTC. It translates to CASSLGGRGYNEQFF.